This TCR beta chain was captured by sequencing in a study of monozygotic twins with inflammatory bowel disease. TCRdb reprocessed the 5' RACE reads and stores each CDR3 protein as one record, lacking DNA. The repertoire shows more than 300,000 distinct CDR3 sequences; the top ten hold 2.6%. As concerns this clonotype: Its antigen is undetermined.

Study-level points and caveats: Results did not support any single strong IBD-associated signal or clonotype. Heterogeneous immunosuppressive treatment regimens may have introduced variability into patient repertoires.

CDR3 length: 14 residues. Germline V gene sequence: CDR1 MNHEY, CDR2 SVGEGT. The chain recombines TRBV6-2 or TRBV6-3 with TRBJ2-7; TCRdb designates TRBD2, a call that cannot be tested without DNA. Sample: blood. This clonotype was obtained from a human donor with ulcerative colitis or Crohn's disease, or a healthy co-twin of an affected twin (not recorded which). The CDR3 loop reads CASSYRRQDYEQYF.